This T cell receptor beta chain was observed in a study of spatial heterogeneity in lung cancer. Study summary: Alpha-chain sequences were detected in numbers that were consistently lower than beta-chain sequences. An average of more than ten raw reads was observed per unique TCR and UMI combination.

On this clonotype: The CDR3 ends on some other residue instead of the conserved phenylalanine or tryptophan, so this is likely a read error.

Every molecule of TCR cDNA had its own unique molecular identifier. Each CDR3 protein gets one entry after TCRdb re-called the 5' RACE reads with MiXCR. The sample has 30,000 to 40,000 distinct CDR3 sequences; less than 5.5% are singletons. This CDR3 is 13 amino acids long. Trimming pared 10 bases from V and 1 base from J, leaving 14 bases between. Germline lookup yields CDR1 MNHEY and CDR2 SVGAGI. Specified time point: sample taken at primary tumor resection. From tumor, nontumor lung or frozen PBMC, whole RNA was taken unsorted for sequencing. The sequence derives from a female donor with early-stage non-small cell lung cancer. The specimen comprised PBMCs, sampled at surgery. V is TRBV6-5 and J is TRBJ2-7, with D perhaps being TRBD1 or TRBD2 (5 bases each). CDR3 nucleotides: TGTGCCATTCGGCGAGGGGATTCCTACGAGCAGTACCTC. This gives the protein CAIRRGDSYEQYL.